The 27 T cell receptor beta chains below all came from one sample that was sequenced in a study of T cell changes during pregnancy in multiple sclerosis. Clones were read by immunoSEQ multiplex PCR, and TCRdb kept only the in-frame ones, dropping some. The table has 20,000 to 25,000 clones, roughly 80% seen once; the top ten hold 15% to 17%. This sample comprised CD8+ T cells from peripheral blood mononuclear cells, obtained in the first trimester of pregnancy. These TCRs come from a female donor in good health, enrolled as a control in a pregnancy study.

This clone was recorded a few times. J is TRBJ2-3 and V is TRBV27; D perhaps matches TRBD2 (6 bases). The CDR3 extends over 12 amino acids. In germline, CDR1 is MNHEY, CDR2 SMNVEV (reference sequence). V lost 8 bases to trimming and J lost 3 bases, with 9 bases between them. The CDR3 sequence is CASHAGTDTQYF. In nucleotides, the CDR3 is TGTGCCAGCCACGCGGGGACAGATACGCAGTATTTT.

The V gene is TRBV7-3, the J gene TRBJ2-1, with no clear D. V was trimmed by 5 bases and J by 0 bases, leaving 11 bases between them. The CDR3 totals 15 residues. CDR1 is SGHTA, CDR2 FQGTGA, per germline. CDR3 in amino acids: CASSLGSSSYNEQFF. The CDR3 coding sequence is TGTGCCAGCAGCCTCGGGTCCAGCTCCTACAATGAGCAGTTCTTC.

This clone was seen only once. The J gene is TRBJ2-1, the V gene TRBV30; 7 nucleotides line up with TRBD2. J was trimmed by 7 bases and V by 4 bases; bases with no gene match: 10. There are 14 residues in the CDR3. Germline values: CDR1 GTSNPN, CDR2 SVGIG (reference sequence). The CDR3 bases are TGTGCCTGGACGGTAGGAGCGGGAAGGAATGAGCAGTTCTTC. This encodes CAWTVGAGRNEQFF.

The sample holds a few counts of this clone. The rearrangement links TRBV7-2 to TRBJ1-1; 7 bases are a match to TRBD1. Germline V gene sequence: CDR1 SGHTA, CDR2 FQGNSA. This CDR3 region has 14 residues. Trimming took 5 bases from V and 0 from J; bases not matched to a gene: 3. For the CDR3, the DNA is TGTGCCAGCAGCCTAGACAGGGTGAACACTGAAGCTTTCTTT. Encoded protein: CASSLDRVNTEAFF.

The V and J genes are TRBV30 and TRBJ2-5, with 10 bases aligning to TRBD2. Germline-derived CDR1 and CDR2 are GTSNPN and SVGIG (reference sequence). The ends lost 1 base at V and 2 bases at J; junction bases unmatched: 4. This CDR3 is 15 amino acids long. Here the CDR3 reads CAWSELAGAQETQYF. The CDR3 DNA follows: TGTGCCTGGAGTGAGCTAGCGGGAGCACAAGAGACCCAGTACTTC.

The CDR3 coding sequence is TGTGCCAGCAGCCCGGGGACAGGGGGCGGACGTGATACGCAGTATTTT. Residues: CASSPGTGGGRDTQYF. The chain carries TRBV9 and TRBJ2-3; 12 positions agree with TRBD1. Germline assignment: CDR1 SGDLS and CDR2 YYNGEE. CDR3 length equals 16 residues. With 4 bases clipped from V and 6 bases from J, the junction kept 9 bases outside the gene matches.

The V gene is TRBV5-6, the J gene TRBJ2-2, with 7 bases matching TRBD1. The V gene's germline CDR1 is SGHDT and CDR2 YYEEEE. With V trimmed by 4 bases and J by 9 bases, 6 bases remained unmatched. The CDR3 covers 13 residues. CDR3 bases: TGTGCCAGCAGCGACGGACAGGTGCGGGAGCTGTTTTTT. Its protein is CASSDGQVRELFF.

The chain employs TRBV9 and TRBJ2-1; D is perhaps TRBD2 (5 bases). The CDR3 totals 14 residues. The germline CDR1 and CDR2 sequences are SGDLS and YYNGEE. The ends were cut back, 6 bases at V and 10 bases at J, with 20 bases in the middle. CDR3 bases: TGTGCCAGCACCAGAGCGGAGCGGCTGGCGGAGCAGTTCTTC. It specifies CASTRAERLAEQFF. Drawing the rest from reference TRBV9 and TRBJ2-1, the complete variable domain is DSGVTQTPKHLITATGQRVTLRCSPRSGDLSVYWYQQSLDQGLQFLIQYYNGEERAKGNILERFSAQQFPDLHSELNLSSLELGDSALYFCASTRAERLAEQFFGPGTRLTVL.

There are a few counts of this clone. The chain is built from TRBV7-8 and TRBJ1-1, with 8 bases that match TRBD1. This CDR3 is 15 amino acids long. The germline CDR1 and CDR2 sequences are SGHVS and FQNEAQ. J lost 2 bases, V lost 5 bases, and 7 bases had no gene match. The CDR3 DNA sequence: TGTGCCAGCAGCACCTCACAGGGGGAAAACACTGAAGCTTTCTTT. Translation: CASSTSQGENTEAFF.

The J gene is TRBJ2-1, the V gene TRBV13, with TRBD2 as a possible D gene (6 bases). CDR3 length equals 13 residues. V lost 2 bases, J lost 8 bases, and 10 bases lay in between. The germline gives CDR1 PRHDT, CDR2 FYEKMQ (reference sequence). The CDR3 DNA is TGTGCCAGCAGCTTACAGGAGGGCGATGAGCAGTTCTTC. Its protein product is CASSLQEGDEQFF.

CDR3 protein: CASSTTGDEQYF. CDR3 in DNA: TGTGCCAGTAGTACTACAGGGGACGAGCAGTACTTC. The rearrangement uses TRBV19 and TRBJ2-7; 7 nucleotides line up with TRBD1. Trimming cost V 4 bases and J 5 bases; bases outside gene matches: 2. In germline, CDR1 is LNHDA, CDR2 SQIVND (reference sequence). The length of the CDR3 is 12 residues. Complete variable domain (other parts from reference TRBV19 and TRBJ2-7): DGGITQSPKYLFRKEGQNVTLSCEQNLNHDAMYWYRQDPGQGLRLIYYSQIVNDFQKGDIAEGYSVSREKKESFPLTVTSAQKNPTAFYLCASSTTGDEQYFGPGTRLTVT.

V is TRBV28 and J is TRBJ2-7; tentative D call: TRBD1 (6 bases). V shed 5 bases and J shed 7 bases, with 12 bases lying between them. This CDR3 is 12 amino acids long. CDR1 and CDR2 (germline): MDHEN, SYDVKM. CDR3 residues: CASSDTGREQYF. The DNA for the CDR3 is TGTGCCAGCAGTGATACAGGGCGGGAGCAGTACTTC.

The chain carries TRBV4-2 and TRBJ2-3; 13 nucleotides align to TRBD2. The CDR3 loop spans 17 amino acids. Germline V gene data show CDR1 as LGHNA and CDR2 as YNFKEQ. Trimming took 3 bases from V and 5 from J; bases not matched to a gene: 8. The CDR3 bases are TGTGCCAGCAGCCAGGAACTAGCGGGGGGGCCTTTAGATACGCAGTATTTT. Protein sequence: CASSQELAGGPLDTQYF.

CDR3 in amino acids: CASSVGTSGAREQFF. The CDR3 nucleotides are TGTGCCAGCAGCGTAGGGACTAGCGGGGCCAGGGAGCAGTTCTTC. V usage is TRBV9 and J usage is TRBJ2-1; 12 bases fit TRBD2. Trimming removed 0 bases from V and 10 bases from J; junction bases left unmatched: 5. Germline V gives CDR1 SGDLS, CDR2 YYNGEE. The CDR3 loop spans 15 amino acids.

In its sample, this clone was seen many times. As DNA, the CDR3 is TGTGCCAGCAGCCTAGAAGGGACAGGGGACACTGAAGCTTTCTTT. The encoded protein is CASSLEGTGDTEAFF. The chain has TRBV13 and TRBJ1-1; 10 bases line up with TRBD1. This CDR3 is built from 15 residues. Germline values: CDR1 PRHDT, CDR2 FYEKMQ (reference sequence). J gave up 3 bases and V 5 bases, and 6 bases lay outside the gene matches.

This rearrangement joins TRBV27 to TRBJ2-1; perhaps TRBD2 as D (5 bases). Trimming took off 6 bases at V and 3 bases at J, with 12 bases between the two ends. This CDR3 is 14 amino acids long. Germline values: CDR1 MNHEY, CDR2 SMNVEV (reference sequence). CDR3 protein: CASSPGGSYNEQFF. CDR3 nucleotides: TGTGCCAGCAGCCCAGGAGGCAGCTACAATGAGCAGTTCTTC.

V usage is TRBV6-5 and J usage is TRBJ2-7; D may be TRBD1 (5 bases). The ends were cut back, 7 bases at V and 0 bases at J, with 10 bases in the middle. There are 13 residues in the CDR3. Per germline, CDR1 MNHEY and CDR2 SVGAGI. CDR3 protein: CASKLDSSYEQYF. The CDR3 DNA reads TGTGCCAGCAAGCTAGACAGCTCCTACGAGCAGTACTTC.

The chain couples TRBV10-2 to TRBJ2-7; 11 bases align to TRBD1. Germline assignment: CDR1 WSHSY and CDR2 SAAADI. The CDR3 covers 15 residues. With 5 bases clipped from V and 5 bases from J, the junction kept 8 bases outside the gene matches. CDR3 sequence reads: CASSPRDRGLNEQYF. Here the CDR3 DNA reads TGCGCCAGCAGTCCTCGGGACAGGGGGTTGAACGAGCAGTACTTC.

The rearrangement uses TRBV9 and TRBJ2-1; TRBD1 is a possible D gene (5 bases). Germline V gene data show CDR1 as SGDLS and CDR2 as YYNGEE. CDR3 length equals 14 residues. The V gene lost 0 bases and the J gene lost 6 bases, with 10 bases spanning the gap. This chain's CDR3 is CASSVGQTSNEQFF. The CDR3, as DNA: TGTGCCAGCAGCGTAGGACAGACGTCCAATGAGCAGTTCTTC. The full variable domain, with the rest looked up from reference TRBV9 and TRBJ2-1, is DSGVTQTPKHLITATGQRVTLRCSPRSGDLSVYWYQQSLDQGLQFLIQYYNGEERAKGNILERFSAQQFPDLHSELNLSSLELGDSALYFCASSVGQTSNEQFFGPGTRLTVL.

J is TRBJ2-2 and V is TRBV11-2; a possible D gene is TRBD2 (6 bases). Germline assignment: CDR1 SGHAT and CDR2 FQNNGV. Trimming shortened V by 5 bases and J by 2 bases, and 15 bases separated the two germline ends. The CDR3 loop spans 16 amino acids. This CDR3 reads CASSPMGGTNTGELFF. CDR3 nucleotide sequence: TGTGCCAGCAGCCCCATGGGTGGGACTAACACCGGGGAGCTGTTTTTT. Full variable domain (rest looked up from reference TRBV11-2 and TRBJ2-2): EAGVAQSPRYKIIEKRQSVAFWCNPISGHATLYWYQQILGQGPKLLIQFQNNGVVDDSQLPKDRFSAERLKGVDSTLKIQPAKLEDSAVYLCASSPMGGTNTGELFFGEGSRLTVL.

The table lists this clone with a count of one. This CDR3 reads CASSSAGDFQPQHF. The CDR3 DNA sequence: TGTGCCAGCAGTTCAGCAGGGGATTTCCAGCCCCAGCATTTT. The J gene is TRBJ1-5, the V gene TRBV6-5; perhaps TRBD1 as D (6 bases). The V end was cut by 4 bases, the J end by 7 bases, with 14 bases between. The CDR3 totals 14 residues. The germline V gene has CDR1 MNHEY and CDR2 SVGAGI.

The V gene is TRBV6-4, the J gene TRBJ2-1; 11 bases align to TRBD1. There are 15 residues in the CDR3. Germline V gene sequence: CDR1 MRHNA, CDR2 SNTAGT. The V gene end was trimmed by 3 bases and the J gene end by 5 bases; junction bases not matched to a gene: 3. The CDR3 DNA sequence: TGTGCCAGCAGTGAAGGGACAGGGGGTCACAATGAGCAGTTCTTC. Translating gives CASSEGTGGHNEQFF.

CDR3 sequence: CSVWGQTRSSYEQYF. The DNA for the CDR3 is TGCAGCGTTTGGGGACAGACCAGGAGCTCCTACGAGCAGTACTTC. This chain uses TRBV29-1 with TRBJ2-7; TRBD1 aligns across 7 bases. Germline values: CDR1 SQVTM, CDR2 ANQGSEA. The CDR3 extends over 15 amino acids. V shed 5 bases and J 0 bases; nucleotides not matched to a gene: 10.

This chain uses TRBV27 with TRBJ2-3; 8 positions match TRBD1. This CDR3 is 15 amino acids long. The trim removed 2 bases at V and 6 bases at J, leaving 7 bases unmatched. Germline CDR1 MNHEY, CDR2 SMNVEV (reference sequence). For the CDR3, the DNA is TGTGCCAGCAGTTTAAGCAGGGGGCCTGATGATACGCAGTATTTT. Amino acids: CASSLSRGPDDTQYF.

This clone was counted a few times. The chain is built from TRBV9 and TRBJ1-1; maybe TRBD1 (6 bases). The germline V gene has CDR1 SGDLS and CDR2 YYNGEE. Trimming removed 3 bases from V and 4 bases from J, with 10 bases in between. This CDR3 is 13 amino acids long. DNA of the CDR3: TGTGCCAGCAGCGAGGGGGGGATCACTGAAGCTTTCTTT. This gives the protein CASSEGGITEAFF. The full variable domain, with the rest looked up from reference TRBV9 and TRBJ1-1, is DSGVTQTPKHLITATGQRVTLRCSPRSGDLSVYWYQQSLDQGLQFLIQYYNGEERAKGNILERFSAQQFPDLHSELNLSSLELGDSALYFCASSEGGITEAFFGQGTRLTVV.

The chain recombines TRBV6-1 with TRBJ2-5; 11 nucleotides align to TRBD2. The V gene end was trimmed by 3 bases and the J gene end by 5 bases; junction bases not matched to a gene: 8. CDR1 MNHNS and CDR2 SASEGT come from the germline V gene. This CDR3 has 16 residues. DNA for the CDR3: TGTGCCAGCAGTGAGGGACTAGCGGACCTTTTGGAGACCCAGTACTTC. Its translation is CASSEGLADLLETQYF.

The V call is TRBV6-5, the J call TRBJ2-7; a weak D match, TRBD1 (6 bases). Germline CDR1 reads MNHEY; CDR2 reads SVGAGI. The CDR3 is made up of 16 amino acids. Trimming cost V 0 bases and J 0 bases, with 12 bases left between them. The CDR3 spells CASSYSGHRTSYEQYF. The CDR3 DNA is TGTGCCAGCAGTTACTCGGGACACCGAACCTCCTACGAGCAGTACTTC.